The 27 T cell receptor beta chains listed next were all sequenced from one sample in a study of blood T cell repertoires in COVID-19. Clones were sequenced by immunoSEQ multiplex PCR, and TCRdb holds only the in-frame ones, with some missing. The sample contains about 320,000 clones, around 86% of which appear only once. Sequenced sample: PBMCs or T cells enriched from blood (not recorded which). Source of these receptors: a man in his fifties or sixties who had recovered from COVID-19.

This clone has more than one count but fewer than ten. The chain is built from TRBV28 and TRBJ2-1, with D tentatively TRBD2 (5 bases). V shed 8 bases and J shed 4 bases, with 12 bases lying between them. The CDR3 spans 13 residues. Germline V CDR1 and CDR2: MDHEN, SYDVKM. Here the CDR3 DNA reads TGTGCCAGCGCCCGCCCGGGGTACAATGAGCAGTTCTTC. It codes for CASARPGYNEQFF.

CDR3 nucleotide sequence: TGTGCCAGTAGCGGACAGTCTTCGGGGCTCACTGAAGCTTTCTTT. Amino acid sequence: CASSGQSSGLTEAFF. The chain combines TRBV19 with TRBJ1-1; tentatively, D is TRBD1 (6 bases). Germline-derived CDR1 and CDR2 are LNHDA and SQIVND (reference sequence). The germline V and J ends were trimmed by 6 bases and 4 bases, with 18 bases remaining between them. This CDR3 has 15 residues.

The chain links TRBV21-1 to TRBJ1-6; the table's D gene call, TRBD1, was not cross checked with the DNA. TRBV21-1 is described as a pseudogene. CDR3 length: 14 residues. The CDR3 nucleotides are TGTGCCAGCAGCAACAGGGGTTGGAATTCACCCCTCCACTTT. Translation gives CASSNRGWNSPLHF.

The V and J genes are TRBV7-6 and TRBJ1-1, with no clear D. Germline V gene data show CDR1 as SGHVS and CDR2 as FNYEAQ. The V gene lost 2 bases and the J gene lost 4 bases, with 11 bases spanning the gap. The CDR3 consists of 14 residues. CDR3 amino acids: CASSLPAGITEAFF. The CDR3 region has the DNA TGTGCCAGCAGCTTACCGGCAGGCATCACTGAAGCTTTCTTT.

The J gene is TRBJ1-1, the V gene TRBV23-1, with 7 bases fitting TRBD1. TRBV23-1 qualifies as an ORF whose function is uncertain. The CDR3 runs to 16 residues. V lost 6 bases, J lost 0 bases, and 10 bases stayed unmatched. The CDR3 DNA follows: TGCGCCAGCAGCCTGGACAGGCCGAACATGAACACTGAAGCTTTCTTT. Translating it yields CASSLDRPNMNTEAFF.

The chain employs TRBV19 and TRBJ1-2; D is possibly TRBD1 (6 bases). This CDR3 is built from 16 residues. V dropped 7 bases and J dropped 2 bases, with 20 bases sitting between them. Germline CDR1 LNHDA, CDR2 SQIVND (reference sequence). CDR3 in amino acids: CASKTQGVGYNYGYTF. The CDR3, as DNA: TGTGCCAGTAAGACACAGGGAGTGGGTTACAACTATGGCTACACCTTC. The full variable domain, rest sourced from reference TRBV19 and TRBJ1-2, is DGGITQSPKYLFRKEGQNVTLSCEQNLNHDAMYWYRQDPGQGLRLIYYSQIVNDFQKGDIAEGYSVSREKKESFPLTVTSAQKNPTAFYLCASKTQGVGYNYGYTFGSGTRLTVV.

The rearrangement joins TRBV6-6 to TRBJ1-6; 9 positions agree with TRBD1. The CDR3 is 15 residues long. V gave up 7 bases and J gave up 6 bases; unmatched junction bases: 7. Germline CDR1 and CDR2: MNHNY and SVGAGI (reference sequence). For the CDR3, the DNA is TGTGCCAGCATTAGAGGACAGGGGTTTAATTCACCCCTCCACTTT. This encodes CASIRGQGFNSPLHF.

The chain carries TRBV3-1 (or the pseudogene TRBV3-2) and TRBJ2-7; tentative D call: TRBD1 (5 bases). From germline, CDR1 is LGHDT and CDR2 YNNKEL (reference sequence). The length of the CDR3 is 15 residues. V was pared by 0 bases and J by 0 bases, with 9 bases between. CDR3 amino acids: CASSQEDRSSYEQYF. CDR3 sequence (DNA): TGTGCCAGCAGCCAAGAAGACAGAAGCTCCTACGAGCAGTACTTC.

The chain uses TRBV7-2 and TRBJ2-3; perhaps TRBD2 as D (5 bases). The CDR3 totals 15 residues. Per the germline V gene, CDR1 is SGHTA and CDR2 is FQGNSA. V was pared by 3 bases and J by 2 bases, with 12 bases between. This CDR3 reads CASSFSASFTDTQYF. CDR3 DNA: TGTGCCAGCAGCTTTTCTGCTAGCTTCACAGATACGCAGTATTTT.

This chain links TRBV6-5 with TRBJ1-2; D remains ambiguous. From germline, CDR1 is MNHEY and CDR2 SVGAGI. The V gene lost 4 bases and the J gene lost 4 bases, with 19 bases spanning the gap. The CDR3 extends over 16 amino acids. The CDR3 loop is CASSSPGLPIGYGYTF. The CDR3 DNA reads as TGTGCCAGCAGTTCCCCCGGACTTCCAATTGGCTATGGCTACACCTTC.

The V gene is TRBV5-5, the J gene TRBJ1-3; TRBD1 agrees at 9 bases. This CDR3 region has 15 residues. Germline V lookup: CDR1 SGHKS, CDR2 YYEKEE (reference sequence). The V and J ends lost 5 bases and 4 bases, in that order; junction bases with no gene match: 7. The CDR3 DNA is TGTGCCAGCAGTTTTCGGACAGGGGAAGGAAACACCATATATTTT. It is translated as CASSFRTGEGNTIYF. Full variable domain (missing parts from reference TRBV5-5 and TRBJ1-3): DAGVTQSPTHLIKTRGQQVTLRCSPISGHKSVSWYQQVLGQGPQFIFQYYEKEERGRGNFPDRFSARQFPNYSSELNVNALLLGDSALYLCASSFRTGEGNTIYFGEGSWLTVV.

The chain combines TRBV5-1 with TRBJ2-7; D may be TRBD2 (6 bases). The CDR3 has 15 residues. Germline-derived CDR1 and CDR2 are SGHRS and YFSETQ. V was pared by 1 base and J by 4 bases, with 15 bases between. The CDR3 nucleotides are TGCGCCAGCAGCTTGACGGGGGACGGCCGATACGAGCAGTACTTC. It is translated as CASSLTGDGRYEQYF.

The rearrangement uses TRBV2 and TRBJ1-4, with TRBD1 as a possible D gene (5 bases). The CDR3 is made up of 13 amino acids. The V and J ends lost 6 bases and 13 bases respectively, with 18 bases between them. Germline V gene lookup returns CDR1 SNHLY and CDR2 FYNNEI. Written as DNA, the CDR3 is TGTGCCAGCAGCCAGGATTTTGGCCAGGGACTGTTTTTT. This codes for CASSQDFGQGLFF.

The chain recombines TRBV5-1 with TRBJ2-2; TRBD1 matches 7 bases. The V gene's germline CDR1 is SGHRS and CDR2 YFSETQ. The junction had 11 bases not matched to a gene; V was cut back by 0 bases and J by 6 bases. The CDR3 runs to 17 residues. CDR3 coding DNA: TGCGCCAGCAGCTTGGGGCATGACAGGGTCGGGGCCGGGGAGCTGTTTTTT. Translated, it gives CASSLGHDRVGAGELFF.

CDR3 protein: CSASDGRQPQHF. In nucleotides, the CDR3 is TGCAGTGCTAGTGATGGCAGACAGCCCCAGCATTTT. The chain has TRBV20-1 and TRBJ1-5; D gene uncertain. The CDR3 consists of 12 residues. Trimming took 3 bases from V and 7 from J, leaving 10 bases between them. CDR1 and CDR2 (germline): DFQATT, SNEGSKA (reference sequence).

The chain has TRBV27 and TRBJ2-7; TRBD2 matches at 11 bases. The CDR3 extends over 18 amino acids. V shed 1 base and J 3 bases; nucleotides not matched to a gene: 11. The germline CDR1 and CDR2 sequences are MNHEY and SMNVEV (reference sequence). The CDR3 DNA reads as TGTGCCAGCAGTTTATTTAAAAACACAGGGACTAGCGGCTACGAGCAGTACTTC. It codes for CASSLFKNTGTSGYEQYF.

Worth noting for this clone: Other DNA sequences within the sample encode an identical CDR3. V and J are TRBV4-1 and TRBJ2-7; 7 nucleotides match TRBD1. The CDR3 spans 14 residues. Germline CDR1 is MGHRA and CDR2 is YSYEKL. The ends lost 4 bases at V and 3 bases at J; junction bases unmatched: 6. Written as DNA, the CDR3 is TGCGCCAGCAGCCCCCGGGACAGCAGCTACGAGCAGTACTTC. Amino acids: CASSPRDSSYEQYF.

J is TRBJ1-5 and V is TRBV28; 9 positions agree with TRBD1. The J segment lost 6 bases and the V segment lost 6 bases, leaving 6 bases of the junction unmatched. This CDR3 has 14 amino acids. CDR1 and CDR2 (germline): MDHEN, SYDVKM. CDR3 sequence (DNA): TGTGCCAGCAGCACAGGGGGCGGAGGTCAGCCCCAGCATTTT. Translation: CASSTGGGGQPQHF.

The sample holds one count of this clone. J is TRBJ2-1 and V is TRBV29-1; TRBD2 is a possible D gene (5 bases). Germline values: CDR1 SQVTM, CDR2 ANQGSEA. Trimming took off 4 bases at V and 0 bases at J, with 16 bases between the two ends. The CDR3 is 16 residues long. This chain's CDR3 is CSVGGGPSISYNEQFF. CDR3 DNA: TGCAGCGTTGGTGGCGGGCCTTCCATCTCCTACAATGAGCAGTTCTTC.

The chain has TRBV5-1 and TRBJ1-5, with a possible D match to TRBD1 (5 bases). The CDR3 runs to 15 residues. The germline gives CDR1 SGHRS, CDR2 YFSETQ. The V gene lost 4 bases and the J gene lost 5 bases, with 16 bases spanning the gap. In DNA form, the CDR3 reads TGCGCCAGCAGCCCGGGACCGGGGGGGGATCAGCCCCAGCATTTT. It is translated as CASSPGPGGDQPQHF.

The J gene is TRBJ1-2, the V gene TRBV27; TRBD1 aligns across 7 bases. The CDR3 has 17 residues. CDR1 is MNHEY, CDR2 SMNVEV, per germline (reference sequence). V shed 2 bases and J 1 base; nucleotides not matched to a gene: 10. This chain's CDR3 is CASSLVGDRRYNYGYTF. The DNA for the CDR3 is TGTGCCAGCAGTTTAGTCGGGGACAGACGATATAACTATGGCTACACCTTC.

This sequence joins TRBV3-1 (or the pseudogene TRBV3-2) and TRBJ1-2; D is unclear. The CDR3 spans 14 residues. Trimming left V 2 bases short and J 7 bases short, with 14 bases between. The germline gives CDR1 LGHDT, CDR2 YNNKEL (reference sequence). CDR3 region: CASSQREIELGYTF. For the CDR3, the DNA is TGTGCCAGCAGCCAAAGGGAGATCGAACTTGGCTACACCTTC.

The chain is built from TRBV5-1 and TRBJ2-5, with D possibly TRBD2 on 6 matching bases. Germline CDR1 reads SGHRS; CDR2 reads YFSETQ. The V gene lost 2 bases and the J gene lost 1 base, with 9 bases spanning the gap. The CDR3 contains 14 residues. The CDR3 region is CASSLSGSQETQYF. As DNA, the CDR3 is TGCGCCAGCAGCTTATCCGGGAGCCAAGAGACCCAGTACTTC.

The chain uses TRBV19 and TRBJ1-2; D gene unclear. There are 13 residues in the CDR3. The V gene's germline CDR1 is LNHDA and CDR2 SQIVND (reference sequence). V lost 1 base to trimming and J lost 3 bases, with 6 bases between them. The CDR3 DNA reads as TGTGCCAGTAGTATAGTTAGTCACTATGGCTACACCTTC. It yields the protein CASSIVSHYGYTF.

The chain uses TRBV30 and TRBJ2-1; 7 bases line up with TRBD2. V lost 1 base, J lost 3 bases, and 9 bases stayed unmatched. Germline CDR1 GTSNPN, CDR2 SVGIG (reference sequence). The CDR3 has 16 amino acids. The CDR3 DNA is TGTGCCTGGAGTGCATCCCGGGGCGGGAGCTACAATGAGCAGTTCTTC. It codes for CAWSASRGGSYNEQFF.

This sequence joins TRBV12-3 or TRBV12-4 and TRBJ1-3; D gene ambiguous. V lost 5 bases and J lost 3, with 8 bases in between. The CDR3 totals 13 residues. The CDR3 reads CASSTTSGNTIYF. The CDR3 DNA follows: TGTGCCAGCAGTACCACGAGTGGAAACACCATATATTTT.

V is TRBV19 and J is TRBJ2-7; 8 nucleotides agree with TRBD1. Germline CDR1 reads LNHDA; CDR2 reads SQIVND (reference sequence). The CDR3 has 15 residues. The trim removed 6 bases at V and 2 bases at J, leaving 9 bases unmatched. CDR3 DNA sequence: TGTGCCAGTAGCCGACAGGGGAGAGAGACCTACGAGCAGTACTTC. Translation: CASSRQGRETYEQYF.